These 7 T cell receptor beta chains originate from one sample sequenced in a study of T cell changes during pregnancy in multiple sclerosis. Sequenced by immunoSEQ multiplex PCR; TCRdb stores in-frame clones only, minus some. There are about 70,000 clones in the sample; around nine tenths occur only once, and approximately 1.5% lies in the top ten. The sample in question was peripheral blood, obtained in the third trimester of pregnancy. The receptors come from a female donor in good health, enrolled as a control in a pregnancy study.

The chain recombines TRBV19 with TRBJ1-2, with TRBD1 matching over 7 bases. V was clipped by 10 bases and J by 3 bases; unmatched bases: 5. CDR3 length: 12 amino acids. Looked up from germline, CDR1 is LNHDA and CDR2 is SQIVND (reference sequence). CDR3 residues: CAIYTGDYGYTF. DNA of the CDR3: TGTGCCATTTACACAGGGGACTATGGCTACACCTTC.

The V gene is TRBV9, the J gene TRBJ1-5; D might be TRBD1 (6 bases). Per germline, CDR1 SGDLS and CDR2 YYNGEE. The CDR3 length is 15 residues. The V end was cut by 3 bases, the J end by 6 bases, with 16 bases between. The chain's CDR3 is CASSAGTNMGQPQHF. The CDR3 nucleotides are TGTGCCAGCAGCGCCGGGACAAATATGGGTCAGCCCCAGCATTTT.

CDR3 sequence: CAVRGGSYEQYF. CDR3 sequence (DNA): TGTGCAGTCCGGGGGGGTTCCTACGAGCAGTACTTC. The chain joins TRBV15 to TRBJ2-7, with 8 bases that match TRBD2. CDR1 is LNHNV, CDR2 YYDKDF, per germline (reference sequence). This CDR3 has 12 residues.

The genes are TRBV28 and TRBJ1-5; D is perhaps TRBD1 (5 bases). Trimming removed 3 bases at V and 6 bases at J, with 15 bases between. CDR1 and CDR2 (germline): MDHEN, SYDVKM. CDR3 length equals 15 residues. The CDR3 sequence: CASSFGSLGAQPQHF. Written as DNA, the CDR3 is TGTGCCAGCAGTTTTGGCTCGTTAGGGGCTCAGCCCCAGCATTTT.

This chain uses TRBV6-4 with TRBJ2-3; 8 bases are a match to TRBD1. Germline CDR1 is MRHNA and CDR2 is SNTAGT. This CDR3 contains 15 residues. The V segment lost 6 bases and the J segment 3 bases; nucleotides outside the gene matches: 8. CDR3 nucleotide sequence: TGTGCCAGCAGCCCTCAGGGGGCTTCGACAGATACGCAGTATTTT. It translates to CASSPQGASTDTQYF.

The V and J genes are TRBV6-5 and TRBJ2-7; 12 positions match TRBD1. This CDR3 is built from 16 residues. Per germline, CDR1 MNHEY and CDR2 SVGAGI. Trimming at V came to 4 bases and at J to 7 bases, leaving 11 bases not matched to a gene. CDR3: CASSSPPGQGAREQYF. CDR3 coding DNA: TGTGCCAGCAGTTCTCCTCCGGGACAGGGGGCGAGGGAGCAGTACTTC.

This rearrangement joins TRBV19 to TRBJ1-1, with 8 bases fitting TRBD1. Germline CDR1 reads LNHDA; CDR2 reads SQIVND (reference sequence). The V and J ends lost 7 bases and 3 bases, in that order; junction bases with no gene match: 10. The length of the CDR3 is 15 residues. The CDR3 sequence: CASTSLDRAHTEAFF. The CDR3 DNA is TGTGCCAGTACTTCCTTGGACAGGGCGCACACTGAAGCTTTCTTT.